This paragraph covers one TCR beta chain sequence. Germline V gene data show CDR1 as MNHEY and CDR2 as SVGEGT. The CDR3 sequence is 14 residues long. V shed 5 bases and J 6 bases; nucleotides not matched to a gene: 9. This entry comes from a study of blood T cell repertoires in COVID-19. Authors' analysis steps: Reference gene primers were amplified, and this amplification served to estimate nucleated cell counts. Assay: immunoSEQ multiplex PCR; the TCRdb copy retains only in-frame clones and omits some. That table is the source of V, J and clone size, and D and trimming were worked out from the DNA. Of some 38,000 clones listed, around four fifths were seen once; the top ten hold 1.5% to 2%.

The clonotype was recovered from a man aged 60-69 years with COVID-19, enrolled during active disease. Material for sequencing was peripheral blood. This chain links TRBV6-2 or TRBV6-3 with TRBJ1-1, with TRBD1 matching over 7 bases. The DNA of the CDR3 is TGTGCCAGCAGTCGCGACAGGGTTATTTCTGAAGCTTTCTTT. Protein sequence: CASSRDRVISEAFF.